This entry lists 3 T cell receptor beta chains sequenced from one sample in a study of siplizumab effects on memory and regulatory T cells. Repertoires were generated with immunoSEQ multiplex PCR, while TCRdb's copy carries only in-frame clones and drops some. The sample yields 95,000 to 130,000 clones, roughly 94% seen once. Sequencing was performed on non-Treg CD4+ T cells sorted from blood. The source of these receptors is a human donor in good health.

The rearrangement joins TRBV2 to TRBJ2-5, with D unclear. Germline loops: CDR1 SNHLY, CDR2 FYNNEI. Trimming removed 7 bases at V and 0 bases at J, with 12 bases between. This CDR3 comprises 14 residues. The CDR3 protein is CASTRLPDQETQYF. In DNA form, the CDR3 reads TGTGCCAGCACTAGACTCCCCGACCAAGAGACCCAGTACTTC.

This chain connects TRBV4-1 to TRBJ2-7; 10 bases agree with TRBD2. V trimming: 4 bases; J trimming: 2 bases; junction bases outside the gene matches: 8. Germline CDR1 and CDR2: MGHRA and YSYEKL. There are 16 residues in the CDR3. As DNA, the CDR3 is TGCGCCAGCAGCCGGATCTCCAGCGGGGGGGCCTACGAGCAGTACTTC. It encodes CASSRISSGGAYEQYF.

The chain uses TRBV28 and TRBJ1-1; D remains ambiguous. Germline-derived CDR1 and CDR2 are MDHEN and SYDVKM. CDR3 length equals 11 residues. Trimming left V 7 bases short and J 5 bases short, with 8 bases between. CDR3 DNA sequence: TGTGCCAGCACCTTGGGTACTGAAGCTTTCTTT. Translated, it gives CASTLGTEAFF. Full variable domain (rest looked up from reference TRBV28 and TRBJ1-1): DVKVTQSSRYLVKRTGEKVFLECVQDMDHENMFWYRQDPGLGLRLIYFSYDVKMKEKGDIPEGYSVSREKKERFSLILESASTNQTSMYLCASTLGTEAFFGQGTRLTVV.